The source of this T cell receptor beta chain is a study of CD8 T cell repertoires and HIV-1 epitope variants. Study summary: Epitopes were three Gag families plus Nef HW9 and YT9. Separate from the cultures, 1M uncultured T cells served as baseline.

The CDR3 is made up of 16 amino acids. Between the trimmed V and J ends, which lost 0 bases and 3 bases, there was a span of 15 bases. Germline values: CDR1 LGHNA, CDR2 YNFKEQ. Comment on this clone: Its antigen is unidentified.

Sequencing used immunoSEQ multiplex PCR; TCRdb keeps in-frame clones, though not all of them. This sample has several thousand clones, with approximately 65% found just once. This sequence originates from a male donor with HIV. The chain combines TRBV4-2 with TRBJ2-7, with a possible D match to TRBD2 (7 bases). The specimen sequenced was cultured CD8+ T cells derived from PBMCs. The CDR3 DNA sequence: TGTGCCAGCAGCCAAGATCCACGGGGGGCCCTCTACGAGCAGTACTTC. Protein product: CASSQDPRGALYEQYF.